The rows below give T cell receptor beta chains drawn from one sample of a study of blood T cell repertoires in COVID-19. Assay: immunoSEQ multiplex PCR; the TCRdb copy retains only in-frame clones and omits some. The data show 100,000 to 150,000 clones, 78% seen once. Sequenced sample: peripheral blood. The source of these receptors is a man between 65 and 80 years old with acute or convalescent COVID-19. CDR3s include the opening cysteine and the closing phenylalanine or tryptophan. The order of the fields is D gene, J gene, clone size, V gene, CDR3 DNA, CDR3 protein. D genes are given only for firm matches. A row's size may be missing; if present it is once, few, many or a size class.

>TRBD1|TRBJ1-1|once|TRBV6-6
TGTGCCGGTAGGACAGGGGCGGCTATGAACACTGAAGCTTTCTTT
CAGRTGAAMNTEAFF
>TRBD1|TRBJ1-5|.|TRBV7-2
TGTGCCAGCAGCTCAGGGGGGAAACCCCAGCATTTT
CASSSGGKPQHF
>.|TRBJ1-1|.|TRBV5-1
TGCGCCAGCAGCTTATCAGACTTGAACACTGAAGCTTTCTTT
CASSLSDLNTEAFF
>TRBD1|TRBJ1-2|few|TRBV5-1
TGCGCCAGCAGCCTGGGACAGGCAACCGGTGGCTACACCTTC
CASSLGQATGGYTF
>.|TRBJ1-5|.|TRBV4-2
TGTGCCAGCAGCCAAGATGCACAGGTCCGCAATCAGCCCCAGCATTTT
CASSQDAQVRNQPQHF
>TRBD1|TRBJ2-7|.|TRBV19
TGTGCCAGTAGTAGGGGACAGGGGGGTTACGAGCAGTACTTC
CASSRGQGGYEQYF
>TRBD1|TRBJ2-3|few|TRBV10-3
TGTGCCATCAGTGAATCTTGGACAGGGGGCACAGATACGCAGTATTTT
CAISESWTGGTDTQYF
>TRBD1|TRBJ1-1|.|TRBV11-2
TGTGCCAGCAGCTCTCCGACAGGGTTGAGCACTGAAGCTTTCTTT
CASSSPTGLSTEAFF
>TRBD1|TRBJ1-6|.|TRBV5-1
TGCGCCAGCAGCCCCTCGGGGGGACAGGGTTATTCACCCCTCCACTTT
CASSPSGGQGYSPLHF
>TRBD1|TRBJ2-1|.|TRBV5-6
TGTGCCAGCAGCAGAATCCGGGACAGGGTCAGGAATGAGCAGTTCTTC
CASSRIRDRVRNEQFF
>TRBD1|TRBJ2-7|.|TRBV9
TGTGCCAGCAGCGGTAGTAGTAGTCCGGACAGGGGCCTGCAGCAGTACTTC
CASSGSSSPDRGLQQYF
>.|TRBJ1-3|.|TRBV4-3
TGCGCCAGCAGCCAAATCGACAGTCCTGGAAACACCATATATTTT
CASSQIDSPGNTIYF
>.|TRBJ2-7|few|TRBV7-2
TGTGCCAGCAGCTTAGGTGGCATGGGCCGGTACTACGAGCAGTACTTC
CASSLGGMGRYYEQYF
>TRBD1|TRBJ1-2|.|TRBV27
TGTGCCAGCAGTTCGGACAGGCCAGGGGACTATGGCTACACCTTC
CASSSDRPGDYGYTF
>TRBD1|TRBJ1-2|.|TRBV9
TGTGCCAGCAGCACCGGGACAGGGGGCATCTATGGCTACACCTTC
CASSTGTGGIYGYTF
>.|TRBJ1-5|.|TRBV6-2/TRBV6-3
TGTGCCAGCAGCCTATCCTACCAAGATCAGCCCCAGCATTTT
CASSLSYQDQPQHF
>TRBD1|TRBJ2-2|.|TRBV6-2/TRBV6-3
TGTGCCAGCAGTTACCTGGGGACAGGGGGTGTCGCGAACACCGGGGAGCTGTTTTTT
CASSYLGTGGVANTGELFF
>TRBD1|TRBJ1-1|.|TRBV4-1
TGCGCCAGCAGCCGGGGACAGGGGGCAGAGGGGGACACTGAAGCTTTCTTT
CASSRGQGAEGDTEAFF
>.|TRBJ2-3|.|TRBV9
TGTGCCAGCAGCGTATCCTCCAGCGTAGATACGCAGTATTTT
CASSVSSSVDTQYF
>TRBD1|TRBJ1-2|.|TRBV5-6
TGTGCCAGCAGCTTGGGGACAGGCCCCTTCACTCCTTATGGCTACACCTTC
CASSLGTGPFTPYGYTF
>.|TRBJ2-7|.|TRBV6-6
TGTGCCAGCAGACAGTCCTACGAGCAGTACTTC
CASRQSYEQYF
>.|TRBJ1-3|.|TRBV12-5
TGTGCTAGTTGGGCAATGGGAAACACCATATATTTT
CASWAMGNTIYF
>.|TRBJ1-4|.|TRBV6-5
TGTGCCAGCAGTTACGGGGGGGGGCGTGATGAAAAACTGTTTTTT
CASSYGGGRDEKLFF
>TRBD1|TRBJ2-5|.|TRBV11-2
TGTGCCAGCAGCCAGACAGGGATCGAGGAGACCCAGTACTTC
CASSQTGIEETQYF
>TRBD1|TRBJ1-2|.|TRBV5-6
TGTGCCAGCAGCTGGGGGACAGACTATGGCTACACCTTC
CASSWGTDYGYTF
>TRBD1|TRBJ2-5|.|TRBV19
TGTGCCAGTAGTATTGGGACAGTACAAGAGACCCAGTACTTC
CASSIGTVQETQYF
>TRBD1|TRBJ1-5|.|TRBV9
TGTGCCAGCAGCGTAGAGGACAGGGCAGGGTTGAGCAATCAGCCCCAGCATTTT
CASSVEDRAGLSNQPQHF
>.|TRBJ1-5|few|TRBV19
TGTGCCAGTACTCCCCCCGTGGCAGGGTGGCAGCCCCAGCATTTT
CASTPPVAGWQPQHF
>.|TRBJ1-2|.|TRBV6-4
TGTGCCAGCAGGGAGGGACCGGGTGTGAACTATGGCTACACCTTC
CASREGPGVNYGYTF
>.|TRBJ2-1|.|TRBV7-2
TGTGCCAGCAGCTTAGGAATGGACTTCGGAGAGCAGTTCTTC
CASSLGMDFGEQFF
>.|TRBJ1-3|.|TRBV3-1/TRBV3-2
TGTGCCAGCAGCCGTAGAGACTCTGGAAACACCATATATTTT
CASSRRDSGNTIYF